This paragraph covers one T cell receptor beta chain sequence. Its specificity is unknown. The sample has other DNA sequences that encode this CDR3 too. The CDR3 length is 17 residues. Germline CDR1 LNHDA, CDR2 SQIVND (reference sequence). Trimming cost V 5 bases and J 4 bases; bases outside gene matches: 10. The record originates from a study of OX40 agonist ivuxolimab in advanced cancers. Findings of the study overall: Clonal expansion among partial responders at 0.1-3.0 mg/kg ranked near the lowest.

The protocol was immunoSEQ multiplex PCR, while the TCRdb copy is restricted to in-frame clones and leaves out a portion. The table has 35,000 to 40,000 clones, over 60% seen once. The source of this sequence is an adult with an advanced solid tumor such as melanoma, head and neck, liver or kidney cancer. The sample was CD4+ or CD8+ T cells sorted from blood, taken in a trial of the OX40 agonist ivuxolimab. The chain employs TRBV19 and TRBJ2-6, with TRBD1 matching over 8 bases. For the CDR3, the DNA is TGTGCCAGTAGTCCGAGGACAGGGACAAAAGGGGCCAACGTCCTGACTTTC. Its translation: CASSPRTGTKGANVLTF. Together with reference TRBV19 and TRBJ2-6, the CDR3 gives the full variable domain: DGGITQSPKYLFRKEGQNVTLSCEQNLNHDAMYWYRQDPGQGLRLIYYSQIVNDFQKGDIAEGYSVSREKKESFPLTVTSAQKNPTAFYLCASSPRTGTKGANVLTFGAGSRLTVL.